This TCR beta chain was recovered during a study of CD4 T cells in relation to SARS-CoV-2 and coronaviruses. Whole-study findings and limits: In around 60% of donors, memory CD4+ clonotypes crossrecognized SARS-CoV-2 and at least one common cold coronavirus spike. Pre-pandemic and post-infection samples never came from the same donor. No crossreactivity against non-spike viral proteins was tested here. Crossreactive clones expanded significantly less to SARS-CoV-2 than monoreactive clones.

The method was immunoSEQ multiplex PCR; TCRdb's version includes in-frame clones alone and lacks a portion of them. The table records under 50,000 clones, around nine tenths of them present only once. Details on this clone: Its antigen is as yet unknown.

The source of this sequence is an adult with COVID-19. Sequenced: memory CD4+ T cells from PBMCs.

CDR3 loop: CASSPALTEVEETQYF. CDR3 nucleotides: TGTGCCAGCAGCCCAGCGTTGACAGAGGTGGAAGAGACCCAGTACTTC. The rearrangement joins TRBV3-1 (or the pseudogene TRBV3-2) to TRBJ2-5; possible D gene TRBD1, 5 bases. CDR3 length: 16 amino acids. Trimming removed 4 bases from V and 3 bases from J, with 18 bases in between. CDR1 and CDR2 (germline): LGHDT, YNNKEL (reference sequence).